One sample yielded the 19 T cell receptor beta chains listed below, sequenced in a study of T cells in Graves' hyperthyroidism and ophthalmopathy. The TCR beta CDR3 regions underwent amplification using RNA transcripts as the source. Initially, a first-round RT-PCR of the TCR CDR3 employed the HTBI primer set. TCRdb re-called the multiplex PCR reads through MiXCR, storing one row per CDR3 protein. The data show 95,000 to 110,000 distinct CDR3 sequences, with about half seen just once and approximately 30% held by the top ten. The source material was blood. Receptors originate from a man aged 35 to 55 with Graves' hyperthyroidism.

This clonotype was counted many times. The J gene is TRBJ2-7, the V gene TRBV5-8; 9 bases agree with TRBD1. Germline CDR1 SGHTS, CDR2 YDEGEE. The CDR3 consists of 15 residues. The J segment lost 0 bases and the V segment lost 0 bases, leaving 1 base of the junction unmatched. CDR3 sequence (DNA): TGTGCCAGCAGCTTGGGACAGGGGGTCTCCTACGAGCAGTACTTC. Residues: CASSLGQGVSYEQYF.

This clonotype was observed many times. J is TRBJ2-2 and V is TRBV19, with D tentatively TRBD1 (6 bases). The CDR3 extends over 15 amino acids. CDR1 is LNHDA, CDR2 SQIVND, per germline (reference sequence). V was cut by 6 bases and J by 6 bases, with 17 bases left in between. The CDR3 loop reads CASRGTGLVSGELFF. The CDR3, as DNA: TGTGCCAGTAGGGGCACAGGGTTAGTGTCCGGGGAGCTGTTTTTT.

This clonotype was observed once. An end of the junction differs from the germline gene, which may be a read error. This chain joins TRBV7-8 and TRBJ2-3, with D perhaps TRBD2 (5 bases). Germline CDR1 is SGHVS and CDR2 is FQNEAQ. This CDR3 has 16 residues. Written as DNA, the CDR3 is TGTGCCAGCGGCTTAGCGCGGCTGTTTAGCACAGATACGCGGTATTTT. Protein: CASGLARLFSTDTRYF. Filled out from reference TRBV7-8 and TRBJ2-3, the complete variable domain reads GAGVSQSPRYKVAKRGQDVALRCDPISGHVSLFWYQQALGQGPEFLTYFQNEAQLDKSGLPSDRFFAERPEGSVSTLKIQRTQQEDSAVYLCASGLARLFSTDTRYFGPGTRLTVL.

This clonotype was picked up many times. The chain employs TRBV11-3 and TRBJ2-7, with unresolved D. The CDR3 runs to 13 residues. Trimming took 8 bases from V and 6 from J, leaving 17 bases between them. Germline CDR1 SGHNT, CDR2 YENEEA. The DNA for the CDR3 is TGTGCCAGCCGCGAGCGTCAGGTCACCGAGCAGTACTTC. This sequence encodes CASRERQVTEQYF.

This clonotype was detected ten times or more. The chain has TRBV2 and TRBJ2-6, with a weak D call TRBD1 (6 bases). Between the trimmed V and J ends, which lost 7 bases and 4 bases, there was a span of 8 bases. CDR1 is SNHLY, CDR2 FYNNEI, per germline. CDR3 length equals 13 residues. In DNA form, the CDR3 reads TGTGCCAGCAAACAGGGCGGGGCCAACGTCCTGACTTTC. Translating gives CASKQGGANVLTF.

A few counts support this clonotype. CDR3 protein: CATSRDGSATNEKLFF. CDR3 DNA sequence: TGTGCCACCAGCAGAGATGGTAGTGCAACTAATGAAAAACTGTTTTTT. The rearrangement uses TRBV15 and TRBJ1-4; the D is unclear. In germline, CDR1 is LNHNV, CDR2 YYDKDF (reference sequence). With 0 bases removed from V and 0 bases from J, the gap between germline ends came to 8 bases. This CDR3 comprises 16 residues.

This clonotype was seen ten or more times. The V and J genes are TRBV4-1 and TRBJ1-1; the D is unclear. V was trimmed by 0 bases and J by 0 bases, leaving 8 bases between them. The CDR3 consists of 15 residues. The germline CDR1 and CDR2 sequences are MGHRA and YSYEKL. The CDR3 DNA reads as TGCGCCAGCAGCCAAGAACAGCGCATGAACACTGAAGCTTTCTTT. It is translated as CASSQEQRMNTEAFF.

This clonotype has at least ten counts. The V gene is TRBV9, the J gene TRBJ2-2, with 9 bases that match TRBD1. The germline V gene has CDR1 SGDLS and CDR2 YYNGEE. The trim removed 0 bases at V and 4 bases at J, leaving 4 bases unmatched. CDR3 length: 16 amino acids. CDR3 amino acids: CASSVEGTGTTGELFF. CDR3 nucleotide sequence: TGTGCCAGCAGCGTAGAAGGGACAGGGACCACCGGGGAGCTGTTTTTT.

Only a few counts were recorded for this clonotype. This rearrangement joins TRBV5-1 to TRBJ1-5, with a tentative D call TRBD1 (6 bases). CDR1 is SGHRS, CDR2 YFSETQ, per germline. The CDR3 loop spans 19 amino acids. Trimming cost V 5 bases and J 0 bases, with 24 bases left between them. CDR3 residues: CASRPPPGAIENSNQPQHF. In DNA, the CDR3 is TGCGCCAGCAGGCCACCCCCAGGGGCGATAGAAAATAGCAATCAGCCCCAGCATTTT.

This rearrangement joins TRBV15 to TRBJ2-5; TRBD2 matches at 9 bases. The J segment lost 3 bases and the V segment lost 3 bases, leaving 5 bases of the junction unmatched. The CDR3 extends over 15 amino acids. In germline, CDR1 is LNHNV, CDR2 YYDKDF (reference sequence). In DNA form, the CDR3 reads TGTGCCACCAGCAGCTGGACTAGCGAAGAAGAGACCCAGTACTTC. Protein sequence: CATSSWTSEEETQYF.

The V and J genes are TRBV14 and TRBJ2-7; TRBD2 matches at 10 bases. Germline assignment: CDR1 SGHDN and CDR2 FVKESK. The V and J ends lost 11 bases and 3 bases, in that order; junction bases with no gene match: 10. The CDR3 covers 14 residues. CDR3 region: CAWSSRTSGYEQYF. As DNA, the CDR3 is TGTGCCTGGAGTTCCCGGACTAGCGGCTACGAGCAGTACTTC.

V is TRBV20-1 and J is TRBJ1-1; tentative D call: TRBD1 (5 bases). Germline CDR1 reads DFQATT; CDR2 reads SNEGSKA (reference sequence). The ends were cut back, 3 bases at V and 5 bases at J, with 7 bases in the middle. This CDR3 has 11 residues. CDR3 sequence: CSARGGTEAFF. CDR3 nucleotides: TGCAGTGCTAGGGGGGGAACTGAAGCTTTCTTT.

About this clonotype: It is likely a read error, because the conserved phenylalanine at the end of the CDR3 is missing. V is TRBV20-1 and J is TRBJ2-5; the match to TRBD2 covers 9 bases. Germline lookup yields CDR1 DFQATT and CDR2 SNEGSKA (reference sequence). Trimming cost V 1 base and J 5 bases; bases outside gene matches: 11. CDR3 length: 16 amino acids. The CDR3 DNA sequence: TGCAGTGCTAGAGCTTGGACTAGCGAGGGAGGGGAGACCCAGTACTCC. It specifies CSARAWTSEGGETQYS.

CDR3 bases: TGCAGCGTGGCCGGGACAGGGTTGGCCGGGGAGCTGTTTTTT. Encoded protein: CSVAGTGLAGELFF. The rearrangement joins TRBV29-1 to TRBJ2-2; 9 bases align to TRBD1. The CDR3 has 14 amino acids. After removal of 6 bases from V and 6 bases from J, the junction contained 8 bases not matched to a gene. Germline CDR1 reads SQVTM; CDR2 reads ANQGSEA.

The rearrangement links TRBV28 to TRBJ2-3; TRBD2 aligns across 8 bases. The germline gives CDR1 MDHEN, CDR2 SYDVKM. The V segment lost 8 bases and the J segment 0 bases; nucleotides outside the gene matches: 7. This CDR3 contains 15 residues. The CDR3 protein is CASHPLAASTDTQYF. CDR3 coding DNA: TGTGCCAGCCACCCACTAGCGGCTAGCACAGATACGCAGTATTTT.

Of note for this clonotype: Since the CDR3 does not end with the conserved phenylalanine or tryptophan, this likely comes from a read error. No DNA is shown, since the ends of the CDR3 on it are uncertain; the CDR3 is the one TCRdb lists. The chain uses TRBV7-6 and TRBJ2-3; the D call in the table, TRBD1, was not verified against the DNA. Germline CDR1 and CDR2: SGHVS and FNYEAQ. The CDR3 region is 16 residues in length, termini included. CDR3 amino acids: CASSLRTGQDTDTQYV.

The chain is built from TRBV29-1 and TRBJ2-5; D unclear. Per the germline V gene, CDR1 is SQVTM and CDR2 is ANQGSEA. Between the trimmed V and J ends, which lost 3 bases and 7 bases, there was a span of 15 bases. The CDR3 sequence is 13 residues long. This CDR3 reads CSVDGQALRTQYF. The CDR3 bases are TGCAGCGTTGATGGGCAGGCATTAAGGACCCAGTACTTC.

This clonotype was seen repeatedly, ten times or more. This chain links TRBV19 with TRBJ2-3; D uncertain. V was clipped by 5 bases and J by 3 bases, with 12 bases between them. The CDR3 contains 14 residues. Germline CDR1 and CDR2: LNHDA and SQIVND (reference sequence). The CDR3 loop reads CASSQNGRTDTQYF. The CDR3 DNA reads TGTGCCAGTAGTCAAAATGGACGGACAGATACGCAGTATTTT. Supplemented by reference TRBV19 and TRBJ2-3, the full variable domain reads DGGITQSPKYLFRKEGQNVTLSCEQNLNHDAMYWYRQDPGQGLRLIYYSQIVNDFQKGDIAEGYSVSREKKESFPLTVTSAQKNPTAFYLCASSQNGRTDTQYFGPGTRLTVL.

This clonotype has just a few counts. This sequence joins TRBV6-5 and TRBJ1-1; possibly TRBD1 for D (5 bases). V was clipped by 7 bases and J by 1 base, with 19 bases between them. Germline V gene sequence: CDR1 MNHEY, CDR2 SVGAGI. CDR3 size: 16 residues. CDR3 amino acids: CASNIDHGAPNTEAFF. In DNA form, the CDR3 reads TGTGCCAGCAATATAGACCACGGGGCGCCGAACACTGAAGCTTTCTTT.